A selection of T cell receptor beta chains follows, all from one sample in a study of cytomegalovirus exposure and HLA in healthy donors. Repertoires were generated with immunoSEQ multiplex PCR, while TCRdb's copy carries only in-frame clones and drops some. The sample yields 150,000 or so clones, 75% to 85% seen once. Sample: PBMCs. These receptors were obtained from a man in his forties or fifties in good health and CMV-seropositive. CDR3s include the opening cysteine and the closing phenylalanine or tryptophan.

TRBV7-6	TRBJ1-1	CASRKTGGDTEAFF
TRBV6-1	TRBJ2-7	CASSEETGSSYEQYF
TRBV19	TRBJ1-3	CASSIGQGKRSGNTIYF
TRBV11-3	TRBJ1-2	CAREGQGGRNGYTF
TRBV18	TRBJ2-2	CASSPSGLNTGELFF
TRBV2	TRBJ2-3	CASKGGLAVADTQYF
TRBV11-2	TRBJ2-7	CASSLGGSYEQYF
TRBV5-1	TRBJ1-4	CASSLWTANEKLFF
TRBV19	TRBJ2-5	CASSIQGTSGSKTQYF
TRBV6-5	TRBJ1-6	CASRRQEDSPLHF
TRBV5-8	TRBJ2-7	CASSLFPGQGLEQYF
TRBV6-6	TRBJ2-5	CASSPGLAGGKTQYF
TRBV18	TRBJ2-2	CASSRQGAMNTGELFF
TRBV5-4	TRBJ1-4	CASSLKTVNEKLFF
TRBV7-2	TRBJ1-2	CASSPSWTGYGYTF
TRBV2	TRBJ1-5	CASTKDRGGNQPQHF
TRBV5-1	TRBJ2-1	CASSWLQGAPPYNEQFF
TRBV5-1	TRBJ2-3	CASSTGLVDTQYF
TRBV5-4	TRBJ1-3	CASSLGPGGAGNTIYF
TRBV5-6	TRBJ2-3	CASSLDSGGPGDTQYF
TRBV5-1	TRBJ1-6	CASSYSGSSYNSPLHF
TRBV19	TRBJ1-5	CASSGTVYSNQPQHF
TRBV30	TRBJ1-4	CAWTVNEKLFF
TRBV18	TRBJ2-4	CASSPGRALAKNIQYF
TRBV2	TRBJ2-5	CASSEASAQETQYF
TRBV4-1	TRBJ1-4	CASSQDIGWRGGNTNEKLFF
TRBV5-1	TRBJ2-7	CASSLVGTGIDEQYF
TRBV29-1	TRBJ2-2	CSVESEANTGELFF